This T cell receptor beta chain is from a study of beta chain features in type 1 diabetes. Findings and limits, study-wide: The naive, central memory and Treg TCRB repertoires of patients appeared to be more similar to one another than those of healthy donors. Type 1 diabetes patients had TCRB CDR3s that were shorter (moderately but significantly so) in all four CD4+ subsets.

Germline CDR1 reads SQVTM; CDR2 reads ANQGSEA. This CDR3 has 12 residues. This clone has only a few counts. Its target is unknown. The junction does not match germline at one end; this may be a read error. Every bit of the isolated RNA underwent reverse transcription, so sequencing read expressed TCRB transcripts. Clones were sequenced by immunoSEQ multiplex PCR, and TCRdb holds only the in-frame ones, with some missing. The sample yields hundreds of thousands of clones, approximately 10% seen once. The rearrangement links TRBV29-1 to TRBJ2-5; a weak D match, TRBD2 (5 bases). Source material: naive CD4+ T cells from blood. The receptor comes from a man aged 25 to 40 with type 1 diabetes. The CDR3 protein is CSVKDTGETQYF. The CDR3 nucleotides read TGCAGCGTTAAAGATACGGGGGAGACCCAGTACTTC.